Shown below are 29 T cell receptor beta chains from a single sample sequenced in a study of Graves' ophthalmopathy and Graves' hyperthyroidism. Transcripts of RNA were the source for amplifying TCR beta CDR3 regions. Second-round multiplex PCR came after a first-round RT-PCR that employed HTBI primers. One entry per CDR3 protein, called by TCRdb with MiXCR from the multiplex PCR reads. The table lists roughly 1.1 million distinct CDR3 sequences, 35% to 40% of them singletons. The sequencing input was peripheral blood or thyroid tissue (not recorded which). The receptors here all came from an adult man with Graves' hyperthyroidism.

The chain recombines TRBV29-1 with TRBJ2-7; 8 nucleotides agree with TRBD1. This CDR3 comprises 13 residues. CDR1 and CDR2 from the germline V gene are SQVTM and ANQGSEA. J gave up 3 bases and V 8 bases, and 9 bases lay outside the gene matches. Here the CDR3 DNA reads TGCAGCTTAAACAGGGGGAAGGACTACGAGCAGTACTTC. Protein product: CSLNRGKDYEQYF.

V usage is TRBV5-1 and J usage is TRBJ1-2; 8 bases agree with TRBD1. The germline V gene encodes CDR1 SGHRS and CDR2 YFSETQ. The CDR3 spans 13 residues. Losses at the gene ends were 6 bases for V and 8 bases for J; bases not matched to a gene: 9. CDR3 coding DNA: TGCGCCAGCAACCCGACAGGGGTCTACGGCTACACCTTC. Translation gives CASNPTGVYGYTF.

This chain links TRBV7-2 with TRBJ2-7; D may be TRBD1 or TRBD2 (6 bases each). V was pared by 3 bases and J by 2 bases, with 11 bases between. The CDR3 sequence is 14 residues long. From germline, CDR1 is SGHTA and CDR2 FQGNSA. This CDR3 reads CASSFDRTTYEQYF. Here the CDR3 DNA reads TGTGCCAGCAGCTTTGACAGGACTACCTACGAGCAGTACTTC.

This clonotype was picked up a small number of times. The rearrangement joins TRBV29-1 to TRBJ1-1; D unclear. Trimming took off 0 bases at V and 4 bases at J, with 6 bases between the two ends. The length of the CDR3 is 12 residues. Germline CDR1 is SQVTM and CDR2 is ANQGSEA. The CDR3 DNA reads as TGCAGCGTTGAAGATCGGGCCACTGAAGCTTTCTTT. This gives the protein CSVEDRATEAFF.

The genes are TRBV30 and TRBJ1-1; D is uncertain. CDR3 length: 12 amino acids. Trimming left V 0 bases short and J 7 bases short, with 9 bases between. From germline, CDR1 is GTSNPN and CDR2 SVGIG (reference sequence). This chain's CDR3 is CAWSVRGVEAFF. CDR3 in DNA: TGTGCCTGGAGTGTGCGTGGGGTTGAAGCTTTCTTT.

CDR3 nucleotides: TGCAGTGCTATAGGACAGGGGGCTTCTTTTTTGACGGCTTTCTTT. This translates into CSAIGQGASFLTAFF. V gene TRBV20-1 combines with J gene TRBJ1-1, with 11 bases identical to TRBD1. This CDR3 comprises 15 residues. The germline gives CDR1 DFQATT, CDR2 SNEGSKA (reference sequence). After removal of 4 bases from V and 11 bases from J, the junction contained 15 bases not matched to a gene.

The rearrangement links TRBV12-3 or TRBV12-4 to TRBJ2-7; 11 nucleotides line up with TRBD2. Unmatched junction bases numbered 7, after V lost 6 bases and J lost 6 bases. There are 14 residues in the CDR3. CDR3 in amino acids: CASRTGTSGPEQYF. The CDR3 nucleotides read TGTGCCAGCAGAACCGGGACTAGCGGTCCCGAGCAGTACTTC.

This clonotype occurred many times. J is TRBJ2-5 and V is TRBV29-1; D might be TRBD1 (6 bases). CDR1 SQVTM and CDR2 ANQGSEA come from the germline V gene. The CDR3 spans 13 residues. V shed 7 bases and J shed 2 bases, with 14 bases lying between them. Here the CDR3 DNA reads TGCAGCGCCCGGACAGCCAGTCAAGAGACCCAGTACTTC. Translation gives CSARTASQETQYF.

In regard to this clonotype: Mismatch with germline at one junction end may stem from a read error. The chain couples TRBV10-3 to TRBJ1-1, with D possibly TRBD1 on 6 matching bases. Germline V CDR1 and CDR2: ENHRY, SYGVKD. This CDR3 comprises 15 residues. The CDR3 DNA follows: TGTGCCAGCAGTACCCAGGGAGGGGGTGACACTGAAGCTTTCTTT. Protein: CASSTQGGGDTEAFF.

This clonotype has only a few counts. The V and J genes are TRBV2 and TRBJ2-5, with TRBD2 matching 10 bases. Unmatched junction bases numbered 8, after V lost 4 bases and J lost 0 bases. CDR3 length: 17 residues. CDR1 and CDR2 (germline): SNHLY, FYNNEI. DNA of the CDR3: TGTGCCAGCAGTGGTGGGCTAGCGGGAGTGTACCAAGAGACCCAGTACTTC. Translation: CASSGGLAGVYQETQYF. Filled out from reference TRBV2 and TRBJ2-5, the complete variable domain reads EPEVTQTPSHQVTQMGQEVILRCVPISNHLYFYWYRQILGQKVEFLVSFYNNEISEKSEIFDDQFSVERPDGSNFTLKIRSTKLEDSAMYFCASSGGLAGVYQETQYFGPGTRLLVL.

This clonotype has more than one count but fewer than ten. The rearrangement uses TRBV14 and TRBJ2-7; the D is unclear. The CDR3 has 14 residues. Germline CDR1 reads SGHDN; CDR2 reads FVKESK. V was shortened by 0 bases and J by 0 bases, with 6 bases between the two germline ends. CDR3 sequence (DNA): TGTGCCAGCAGCCAAGATTGGGGCTCCTACGAGCAGTACTTC. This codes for CASSQDWGSYEQYF.

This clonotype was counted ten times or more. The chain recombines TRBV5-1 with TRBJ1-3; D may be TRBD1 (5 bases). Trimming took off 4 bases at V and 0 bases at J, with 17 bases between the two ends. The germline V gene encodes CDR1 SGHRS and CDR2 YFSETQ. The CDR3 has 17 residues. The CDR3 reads CASSHAWSGDSGNTIYF. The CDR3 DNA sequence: TGCGCCAGCAGCCACGCTTGGTCGGGGGACTCTGGAAACACCATATATTTT.

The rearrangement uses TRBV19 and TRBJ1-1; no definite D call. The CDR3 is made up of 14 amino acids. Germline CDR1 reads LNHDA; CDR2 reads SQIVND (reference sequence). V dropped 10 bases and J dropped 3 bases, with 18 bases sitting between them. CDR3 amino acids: CATSIFGSDTEAFF. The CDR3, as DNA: TGTGCCACCAGTATATTTGGTTCGGACACTGAAGCTTTCTTT.

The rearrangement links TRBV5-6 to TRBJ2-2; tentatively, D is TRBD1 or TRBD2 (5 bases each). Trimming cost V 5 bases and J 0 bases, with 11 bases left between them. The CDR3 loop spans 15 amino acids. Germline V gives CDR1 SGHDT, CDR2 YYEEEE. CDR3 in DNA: TGTGCCAGCAGAAAAGGGACGGCGAACACCGGGGAGCTGTTTTTT. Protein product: CASRKGTANTGELFF.

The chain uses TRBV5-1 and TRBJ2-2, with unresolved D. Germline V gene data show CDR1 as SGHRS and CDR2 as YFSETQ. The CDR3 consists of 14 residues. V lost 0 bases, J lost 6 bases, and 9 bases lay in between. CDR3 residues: CASSLGVRAGELFF. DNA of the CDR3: TGCGCCAGCAGCTTGGGGGTTCGCGCCGGGGAGCTGTTTTTT.

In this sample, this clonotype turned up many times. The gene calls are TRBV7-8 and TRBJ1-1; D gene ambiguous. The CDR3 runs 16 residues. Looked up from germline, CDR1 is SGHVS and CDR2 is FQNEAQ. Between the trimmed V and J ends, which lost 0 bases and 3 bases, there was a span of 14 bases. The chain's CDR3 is CASSLAHGSRYTEAFF. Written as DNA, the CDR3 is TGTGCCAGCAGCTTAGCGCACGGATCTAGGTACACTGAAGCTTTCTTT.

This CDR3 is CASSLKGGGIAANVLTF. The DNA of the CDR3 is TGTGCCAGCAGCTTAAAGGGAGGGGGAATTGCGGCCAACGTCCTGACTTTC. V and J are TRBV7-9 and TRBJ2-6; D may be TRBD2 (7 bases). From germline, CDR1 is SEHNR and CDR2 FQNEAQ (reference sequence). This CDR3 is built from 17 residues. Deletions cut 2 bases from V and 6 bases from J, with 17 bases between.

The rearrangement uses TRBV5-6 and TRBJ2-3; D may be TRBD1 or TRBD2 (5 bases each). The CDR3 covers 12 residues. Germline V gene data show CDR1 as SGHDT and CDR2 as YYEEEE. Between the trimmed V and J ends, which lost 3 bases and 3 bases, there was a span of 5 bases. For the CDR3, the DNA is TGTGCCAGCAGCTGGGGGACAGATACGCAGTATTTT. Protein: CASSWGTDTQYF.

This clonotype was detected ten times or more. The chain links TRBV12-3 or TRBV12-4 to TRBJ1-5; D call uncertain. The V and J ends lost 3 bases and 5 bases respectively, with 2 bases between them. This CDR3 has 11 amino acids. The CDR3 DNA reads TGTGCCAGCAGTTTTTATCAGCCCCAGCATTTT. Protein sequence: CASSFYQPQHF.

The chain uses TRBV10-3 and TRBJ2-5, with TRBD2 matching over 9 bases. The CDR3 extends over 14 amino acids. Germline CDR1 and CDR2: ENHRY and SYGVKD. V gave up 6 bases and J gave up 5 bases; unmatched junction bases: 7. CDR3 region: CAISAAGGSETQYF. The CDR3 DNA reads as TGTGCCATCAGCGCCGCGGGAGGGTCGGAGACCCAGTACTTC.

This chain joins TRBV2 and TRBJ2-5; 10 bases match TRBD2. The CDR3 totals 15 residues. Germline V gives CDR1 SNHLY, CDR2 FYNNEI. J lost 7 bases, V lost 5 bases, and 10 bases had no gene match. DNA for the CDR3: TGTGCCAGCAGTTTCGGCGGTAGCGGGAGGTCGACCCAGTACTTC. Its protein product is CASSFGGSGRSTQYF.

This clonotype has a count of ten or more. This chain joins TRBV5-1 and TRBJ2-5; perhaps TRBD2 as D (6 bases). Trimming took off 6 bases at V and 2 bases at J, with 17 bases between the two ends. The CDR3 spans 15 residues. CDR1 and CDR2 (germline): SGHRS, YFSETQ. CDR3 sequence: CASTPEGYSQETQYF. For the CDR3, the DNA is TGCGCCAGCACGCCGGAGGGGTACAGTCAAGAGACCCAGTACTTC. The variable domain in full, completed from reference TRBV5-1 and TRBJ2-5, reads KAGVTQTPRYLIKTRGQQVTLSCSPISGHRSVSWYQQTPGQGLQFLFEYFSETQRNKGNFPGRFSGRQFSNSRSEMNVSTLELGDSALYLCASTPEGYSQETQYFGPGTRLLVL.

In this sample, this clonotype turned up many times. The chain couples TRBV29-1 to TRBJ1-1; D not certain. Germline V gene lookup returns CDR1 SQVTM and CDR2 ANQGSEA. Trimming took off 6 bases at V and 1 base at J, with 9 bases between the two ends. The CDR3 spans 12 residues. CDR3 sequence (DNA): TGCAGCGTAAAGGCCCAGAACACTGAAGCTTTCTTT. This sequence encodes CSVKAQNTEAFF.

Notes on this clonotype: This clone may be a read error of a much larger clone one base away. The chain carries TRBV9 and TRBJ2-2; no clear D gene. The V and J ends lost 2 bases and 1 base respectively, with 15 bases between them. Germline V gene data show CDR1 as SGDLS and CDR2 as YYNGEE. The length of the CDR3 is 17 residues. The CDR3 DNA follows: TGTGCCAGCAGCGTGACCGGCTACGAGGTGAACACCGGGGAGCTGTTTTTT. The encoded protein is CASSVTGYEVNTGELFF.

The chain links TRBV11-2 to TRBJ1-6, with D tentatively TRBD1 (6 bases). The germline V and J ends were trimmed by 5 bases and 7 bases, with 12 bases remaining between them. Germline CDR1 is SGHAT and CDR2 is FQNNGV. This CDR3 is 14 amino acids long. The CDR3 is CASSVQGFNSPLHF. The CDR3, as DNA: TGTGCCAGCAGCGTACAGGGATTCAATTCACCCCTCCACTTT.

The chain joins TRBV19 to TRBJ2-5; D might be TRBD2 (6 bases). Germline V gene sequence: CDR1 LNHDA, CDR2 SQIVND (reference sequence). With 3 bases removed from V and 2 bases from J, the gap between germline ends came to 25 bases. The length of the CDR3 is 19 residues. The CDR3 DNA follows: TGTGCCAGTAGTATTTTCTACGGAGGGACCTTAGCGGAGCAAGAGACCCAGTACTTC. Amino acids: CASSIFYGGTLAEQETQYF. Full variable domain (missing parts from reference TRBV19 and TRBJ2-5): DGGITQSPKYLFRKEGQNVTLSCEQNLNHDAMYWYRQDPGQGLRLIYYSQIVNDFQKGDIAEGYSVSREKKESFPLTVTSAQKNPTAFYLCASSIFYGGTLAEQETQYFGPGTRLLVL.

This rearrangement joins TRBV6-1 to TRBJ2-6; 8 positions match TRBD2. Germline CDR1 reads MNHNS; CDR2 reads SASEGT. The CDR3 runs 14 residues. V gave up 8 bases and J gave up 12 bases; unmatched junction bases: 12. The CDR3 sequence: CASQWVAGPTVLTF. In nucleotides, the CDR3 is TGTGCCAGCCAGTGGGTAGCGGGACCAACCGTCCTGACTTTC.

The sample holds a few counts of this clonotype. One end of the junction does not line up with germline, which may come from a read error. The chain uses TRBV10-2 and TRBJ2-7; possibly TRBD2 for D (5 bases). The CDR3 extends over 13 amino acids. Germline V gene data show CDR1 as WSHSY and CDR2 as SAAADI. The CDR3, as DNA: TGTGCCAGCAGTGAGCGGCCTTGGATGGAGCAGTACTTC. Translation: CASSERPWMEQYF.

CDR3 amino acids: CASSPTVASYGYTF. The CDR3 DNA sequence: TGCGCCAGCAGCCCGACGGTGGCTAGCTATGGCTACACCTTC. The chain recombines TRBV5-1 with TRBJ1-2; no clear D gene. V dropped 4 bases and J dropped 4 bases, with 14 bases sitting between them. Per the germline V gene, CDR1 is SGHRS and CDR2 is YFSETQ. This CDR3 has 14 residues.